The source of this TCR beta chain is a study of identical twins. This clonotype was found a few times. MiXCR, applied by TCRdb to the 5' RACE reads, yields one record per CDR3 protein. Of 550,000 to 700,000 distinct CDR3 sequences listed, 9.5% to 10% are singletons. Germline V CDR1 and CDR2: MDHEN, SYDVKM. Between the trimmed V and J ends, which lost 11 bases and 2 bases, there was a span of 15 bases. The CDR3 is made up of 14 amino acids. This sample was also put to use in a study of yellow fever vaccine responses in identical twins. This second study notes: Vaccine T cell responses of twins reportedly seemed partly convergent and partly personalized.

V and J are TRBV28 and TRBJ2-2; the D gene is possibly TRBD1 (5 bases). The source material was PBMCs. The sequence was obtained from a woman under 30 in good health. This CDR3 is CALSWQGNTGELFF. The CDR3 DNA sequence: TGTGCCCTAAGTTGGCAGGGTAACACCGGGGAGCTGTTTTTT.